The present TCR beta chain was sequenced within a study of blood T cell repertoires in COVID-19. In the study overall: T cells, B-cell-depleted T cells, or PBMCs provided the cDNA or gDNA that served as material.

As handled by the study authors: Cell counts per sample came from amplifying reference gene primers. Produced via immunoSEQ multiplex PCR; TCRdb's table is partial and in-frame only. The DNA was the basis for D and trimming; V, J and clone size are from that table. The data hold fewer than 110,000 clones, with nearly 85% observed a single time. With 4 bases clipped from V and 5 bases from J, the junction kept 2 bases outside the gene matches. The CDR3 is made up of 14 amino acids. Germline CDR1 is LNHDA and CDR2 is SQIVND (reference sequence). This receptor was taken from a human donor in a cohort sampled during active or convalescent COVID-19. This chain connects TRBV19 to TRBJ2-1; 10 bases line up with TRBD1. What was sequenced was peripheral blood. The CDR3 reads CASSRTGGNNEQFF. CDR3 coding DNA: TGTGCCAGTAGTAGGACAGGGGGGAACAATGAGCAGTTCTTC.